Shown below are 9 T cell receptor gamma chains from a single sample sequenced in a study of Vδ1+ human thymocytes (dated by TCRdb to the late 2010s). Data came from an Illumina MiSeq. RNA extraction was performed with the RNeasy mini kit, and reverse transcription was done with Superscript III. To generate the CDR3 amplicons, a multiplex PCR was run using pooled V-gene forward primers together with a constant-region reverse primer that carried Illumina adaptor overhangs. Clonotypes were called again by TCRdb from the public reads via CATT, and duplicate nucleotide sequences were then merged into one entry. This sample gives some 11,000 gamma-chain clones in total; under 55% of them show up just once. The top ten clones comprise 2% of the sample. The antigens these receptors bind are not known. General conclusions and limits of the study: The thymic TRG and TRD repertoires appeared highly polyclonal, with Gaussian CDR3 length distributions, in contrast to the oligoclonal repertoires of peripheral blood.

The sequenced material came from Vdelta1+ gamma-delta thymocytes from the thymus. The meaning of the sample's cell subset or site label: FACS-sorted CD3+ TCRalphabeta- TCRVdelta1+ TCRVdelta2- thymocytes. The receptors originated from a boy in the first two years of life who had congenital heart surgery.

This clone was recorded a few times. V gene TRGV9 combines with J gene TRGJ1 or TRGJ2. Looked up from germline, CDR1 is GITISATS and CDR2 is ISYDGTV (reference sequence). This CDR3 is 14 amino acids long. V lost 3 bases to trimming and J lost 0 bases; unmatched junction nucleotides: 5. CDR3 DNA: TGTGCCTTGTGGGAGCGTAAGAATTATTATAAGAAACTCTTT. Protein product: CALWERKNYYKKLF.

V usage is TRGV9 and J usage is TRGJ1 or TRGJ2. TCRdb lists no J gene, so it was determined here by aligning the DNA to germline. Germline CDR1 GITISATS, CDR2 ISYDGTV (reference sequence). The CDR3 length is 14 residues. Trimming cost V 3 bases and J 9 bases; bases outside gene matches: 14. DNA of the CDR3: TGTGCCTTGTGGGAGATATCGGCCACGAGTAAGAAACTCTTT. Protein sequence: CALWEISATSKKLF.

Details on this clone: Other nucleotide sequences from this sample produce the same CDR3. The V and J genes are TRGV4 and TRGJ1 or TRGJ2. Looked up from germline, CDR1 is EGSTGY and CDR2 is YDSYTSSV. The CDR3 totals 14 residues. The V and J ends lost 2 bases and 0 bases, in that order; junction bases with no gene match: 4. The CDR3 is CATWDVRNYYKKLF. Here the CDR3 DNA reads TGTGCCACCTGGGATGTACGGAATTATTATAAGAAACTCTTT.

The chain is built from TRGV8 and TRGJ1 or TRGJ2. The J gene is absent in TCRdb and was assigned here via DNA matching to germline. The germline CDR1 and CDR2 sequences are VENAVY and YDSYNSRV. With V trimmed by 5 bases and J by 5 bases, 12 bases remained unmatched. The CDR3 spans 14 residues. The DNA of the CDR3 is TGTGCCACCTGGGTTACACCAGCGGATTATAAGAAACTCTTT. Its translation: CATWVTPADYKKLF.

This clone has a single count. A single base separates this from a much larger clone, so it may be a read error. This rearrangement joins TRGV3 to TRGJ1 or TRGJ2. The J gene is not listed in TCRdb, so it was assigned here from a DNA match to germline. Trimming took 1 base from V and 4 from J; bases not matched to a gene: 1. Germline values: CDR1 VTNTFY, CDR2 YDVSTARD (reference sequence). The CDR3 contains 12 residues. The CDR3 DNA reads as TGTGCCACCTGGGACAGATATTATAAGAAACTCTTT. The encoded protein is CATWDRYYKKLF.

This rearrangement joins TRGV2 to TRGJP2. TCRdb records no J gene; here it was assigned by comparing the DNA to germline. J lost 1 base, V lost 6 bases, and 11 bases had no gene match. This CDR3 spans 16 amino acids. Looked up from germline, CDR1 is EGSNGY and CDR2 is YDSYNSKV. CDR3 sequence (DNA): TGTGCCACCTGGTGGGGCGGGGTTAGTAGTGATTGGATCAAGACGTTT. It encodes CATWWGGVSSDWIKTF.

The V gene is TRGV9, the J gene TRGJ1 or TRGJ2. TCRdb carries no J gene annotation; the J gene was assigned here by matching the DNA with germline. CDR1 and CDR2 (germline): GITISATS, ISYDGTV (reference sequence). The CDR3 spans 14 residues. V shed 3 bases and J 7 bases; nucleotides not matched to a gene: 12. The CDR3 coding sequence is TGTGCCTTGTGGGAGCCCCGAGGAGGATATAAGAAACTCTTT. It specifies CALWEPRGGYKKLF.

In its sample, this clone was seen a few times. This chain joins TRGV9 and TRGJP. Germline assignment: CDR1 GITISATS and CDR2 ISYDGTV (reference sequence). The CDR3 extends over 15 amino acids. Trimming at V came to 0 bases and at J to 7 bases, leaving 0 bases not matched to a gene. CDR3: CALWEVELGKKIKVF. In DNA form, the CDR3 reads TGTGCCTTGTGGGAGGTGGAGTTGGGCAAAAAAATCAAGGTATTT.

The rearrangement uses TRGV3 and TRGJP1. CDR1 and CDR2 (germline): VTNTFY, YDVSTARD (reference sequence). V shed 2 bases and J 4 bases; nucleotides not matched to a gene: 10. This CDR3 comprises 16 residues. The CDR3 region is CATWDNYEGTGWFKIF. In nucleotides, the CDR3 is TGTGCCACCTGGGACAATTATGAGGGCACTGGTTGGTTCAAGATATTT.